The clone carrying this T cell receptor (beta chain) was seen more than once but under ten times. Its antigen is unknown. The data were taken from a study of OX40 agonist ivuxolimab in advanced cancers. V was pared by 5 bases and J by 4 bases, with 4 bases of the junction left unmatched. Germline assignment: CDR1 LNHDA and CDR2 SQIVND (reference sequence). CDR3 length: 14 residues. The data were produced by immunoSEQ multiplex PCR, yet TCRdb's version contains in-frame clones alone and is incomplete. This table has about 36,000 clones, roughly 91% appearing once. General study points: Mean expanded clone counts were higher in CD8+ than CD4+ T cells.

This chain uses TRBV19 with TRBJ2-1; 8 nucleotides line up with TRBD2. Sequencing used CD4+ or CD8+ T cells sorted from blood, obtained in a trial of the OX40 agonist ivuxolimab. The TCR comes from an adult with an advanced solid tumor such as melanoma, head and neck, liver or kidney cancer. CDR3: CASSSASGYNEQFF. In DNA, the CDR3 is TGTGCCAGTAGTTCGGCTAGCGGGTACAATGAGCAGTTCTTC.